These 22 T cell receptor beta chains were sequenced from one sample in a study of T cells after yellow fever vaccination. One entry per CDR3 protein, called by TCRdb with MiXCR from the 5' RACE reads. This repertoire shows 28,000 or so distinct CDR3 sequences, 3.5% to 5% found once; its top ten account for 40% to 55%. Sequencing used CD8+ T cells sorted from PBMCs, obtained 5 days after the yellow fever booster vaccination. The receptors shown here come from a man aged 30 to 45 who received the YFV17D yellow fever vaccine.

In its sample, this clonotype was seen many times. The CDR3: CSARDSYEQYF. DNA for the CDR3: TGCAGTGCTAGGGACTCCTACGAGCAGTACTTC. V usage is TRBV20-1 and J usage is TRBJ2-7; D remains unclear. V lost 3 bases and J lost 0, with 3 bases in between. Germline lookup yields CDR1 DFQATT and CDR2 SNEGSKA (reference sequence). This CDR3 is built from 11 residues.

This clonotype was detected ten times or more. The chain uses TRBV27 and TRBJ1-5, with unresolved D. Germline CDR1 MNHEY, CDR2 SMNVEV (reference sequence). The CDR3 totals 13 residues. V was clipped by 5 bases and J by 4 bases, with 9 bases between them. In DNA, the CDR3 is TGTGCCAGCAGTCCCTCCCTGAATCAGCCCCAGCATTTT. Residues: CASSPSLNQPQHF.

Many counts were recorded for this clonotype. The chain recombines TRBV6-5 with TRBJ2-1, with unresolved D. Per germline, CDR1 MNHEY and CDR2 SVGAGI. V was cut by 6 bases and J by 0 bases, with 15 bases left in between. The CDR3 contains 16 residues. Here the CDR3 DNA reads TGTGCCAGCAGCTACATGCCAATGAGCTCCTACAATGAGCAGTTCTTC. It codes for CASSYMPMSSYNEQFF.

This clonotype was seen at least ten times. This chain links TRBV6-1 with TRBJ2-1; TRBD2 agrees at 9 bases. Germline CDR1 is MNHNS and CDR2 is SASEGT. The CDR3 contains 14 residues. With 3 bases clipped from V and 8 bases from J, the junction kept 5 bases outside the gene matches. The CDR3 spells CASSDRTSVDEQFF. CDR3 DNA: TGTGCCAGCAGTGATCGGACTAGCGTCGATGAGCAGTTCTTC.

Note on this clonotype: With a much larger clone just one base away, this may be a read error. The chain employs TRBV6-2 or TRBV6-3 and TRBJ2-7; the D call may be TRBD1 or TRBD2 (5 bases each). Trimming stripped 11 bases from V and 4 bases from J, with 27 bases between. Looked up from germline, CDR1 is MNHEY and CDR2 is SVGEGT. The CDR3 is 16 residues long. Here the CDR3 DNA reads TGTGCCTGCCTACCTCTAGTACCGGGACCTTCTTACGAGCAGTACTTC. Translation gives CACLPLVPGPSYEQYF.

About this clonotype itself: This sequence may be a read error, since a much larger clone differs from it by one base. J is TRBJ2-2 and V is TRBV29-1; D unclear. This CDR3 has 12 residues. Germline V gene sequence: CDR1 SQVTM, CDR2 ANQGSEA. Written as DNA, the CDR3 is TGCAACGGATACAGGAACACCGGGGAGCTGTTTTTT. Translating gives CNGYRNTGELFF.

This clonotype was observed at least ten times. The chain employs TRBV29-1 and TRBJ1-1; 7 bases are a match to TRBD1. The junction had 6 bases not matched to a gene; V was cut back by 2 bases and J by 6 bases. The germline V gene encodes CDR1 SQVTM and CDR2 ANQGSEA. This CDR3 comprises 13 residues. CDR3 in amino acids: CSVESRGFAEAFF. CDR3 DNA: TGCAGCGTTGAATCCAGGGGGTTCGCTGAAGCTTTCTTT.

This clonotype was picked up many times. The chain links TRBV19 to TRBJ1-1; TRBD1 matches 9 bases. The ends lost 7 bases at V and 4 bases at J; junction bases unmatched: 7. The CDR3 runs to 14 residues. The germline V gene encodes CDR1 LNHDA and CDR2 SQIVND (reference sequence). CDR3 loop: CASNHRGPITEAFF. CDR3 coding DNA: TGTGCCAGTAATCACAGGGGGCCGATCACTGAAGCTTTCTTT.

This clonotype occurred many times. CDR3 sequence (DNA): TGTGCCAGCAGTCCACAGAACTACGAGCAGTACTTC. Translation gives CASSPQNYEQYF. The genes are TRBV28 and TRBJ2-7; D gene ambiguous. CDR3 size: 12 residues. Germline-derived CDR1 and CDR2 are MDHEN and SYDVKM. Trimming left V 5 bases short and J 3 bases short, with 8 bases between.

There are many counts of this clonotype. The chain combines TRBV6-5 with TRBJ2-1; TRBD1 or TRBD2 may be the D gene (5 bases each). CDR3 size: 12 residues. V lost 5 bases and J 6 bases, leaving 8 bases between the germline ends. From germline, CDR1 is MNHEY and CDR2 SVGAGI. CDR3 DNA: TGTGCCAGCAGTGGGACGGCCAATGAGCAGTTCTTC. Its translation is CASSGTANEQFF.

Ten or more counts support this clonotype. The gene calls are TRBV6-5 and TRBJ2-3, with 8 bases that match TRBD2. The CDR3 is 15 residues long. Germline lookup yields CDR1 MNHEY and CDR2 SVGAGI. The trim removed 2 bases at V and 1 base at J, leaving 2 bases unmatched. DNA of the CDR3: TGTGCCAGCAGTTACGTGCGGGAGGGCACAGATACGCAGTATTTT. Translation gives CASSYVREGTDTQYF.

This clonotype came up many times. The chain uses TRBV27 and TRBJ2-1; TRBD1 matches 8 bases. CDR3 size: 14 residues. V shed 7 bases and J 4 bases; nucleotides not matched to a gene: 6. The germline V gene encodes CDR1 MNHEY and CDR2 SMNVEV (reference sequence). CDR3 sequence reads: CASNPGGSYNEQFF. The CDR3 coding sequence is TGTGCCAGCAATCCAGGGGGCAGTTACAATGAGCAGTTCTTC.

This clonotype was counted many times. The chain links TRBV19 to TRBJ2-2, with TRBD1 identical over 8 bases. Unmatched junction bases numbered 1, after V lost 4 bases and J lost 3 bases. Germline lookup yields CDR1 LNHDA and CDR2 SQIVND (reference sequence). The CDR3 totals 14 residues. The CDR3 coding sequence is TGTGCCAGTAGTACGGACAGGGACACCGGGGAGCTGTTTTTT. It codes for CASSTDRDTGELFF. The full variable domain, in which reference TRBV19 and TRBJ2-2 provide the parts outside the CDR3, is DGGITQSPKYLFRKEGQNVTLSCEQNLNHDAMYWYRQDPGQGLRLIYYSQIVNDFQKGDIAEGYSVSREKKESFPLTVTSAQKNPTAFYLCASSTDRDTGELFFGEGSRLTVL.

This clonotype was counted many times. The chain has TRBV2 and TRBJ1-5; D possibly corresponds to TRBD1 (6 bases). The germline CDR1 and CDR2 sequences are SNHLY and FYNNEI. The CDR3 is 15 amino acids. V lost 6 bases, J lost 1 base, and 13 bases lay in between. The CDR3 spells CASRDGTRSNQPQHF. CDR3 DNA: TGTGCCAGCAGGGATGGGACAAGAAGCAATCAGCCCCAGCATTTT.

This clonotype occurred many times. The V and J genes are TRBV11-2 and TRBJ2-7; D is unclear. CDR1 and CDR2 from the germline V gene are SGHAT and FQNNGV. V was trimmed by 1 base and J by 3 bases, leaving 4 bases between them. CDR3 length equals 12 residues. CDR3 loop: CASSLVSYEQYF. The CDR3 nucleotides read TGTGCCAGCAGCTTAGTCAGCTACGAGCAGTACTTC.

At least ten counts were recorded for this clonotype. DNA for the CDR3: TGTGCCAGCAGCCGGACTAGCGGCGATTACAATGAGCAGTTCTTC. Encoded protein: CASSRTSGDYNEQFF. The V and J genes are TRBV7-2 and TRBJ2-1, with 10 bases that match TRBD2. Germline V gives CDR1 SGHTA, CDR2 FQGNSA. The CDR3 length is 15 residues. V lost 5 bases and J lost 4; bases outside the gene matches: 5.

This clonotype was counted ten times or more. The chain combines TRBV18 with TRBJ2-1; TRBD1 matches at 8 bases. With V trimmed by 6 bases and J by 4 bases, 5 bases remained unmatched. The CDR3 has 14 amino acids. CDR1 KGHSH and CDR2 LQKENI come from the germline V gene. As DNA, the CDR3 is TGTGCCAGCTCTACGACAGGGGTGTACAATGAGCAGTTCTTC. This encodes CASSTTGVYNEQFF.

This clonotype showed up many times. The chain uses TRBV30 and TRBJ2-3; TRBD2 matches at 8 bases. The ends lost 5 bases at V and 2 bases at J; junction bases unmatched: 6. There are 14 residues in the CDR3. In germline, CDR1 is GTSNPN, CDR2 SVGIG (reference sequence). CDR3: CAWGSSGYTDTQYF. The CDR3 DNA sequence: TGTGCCTGGGGCTCTAGCGGGTACACAGATACGCAGTATTTT.

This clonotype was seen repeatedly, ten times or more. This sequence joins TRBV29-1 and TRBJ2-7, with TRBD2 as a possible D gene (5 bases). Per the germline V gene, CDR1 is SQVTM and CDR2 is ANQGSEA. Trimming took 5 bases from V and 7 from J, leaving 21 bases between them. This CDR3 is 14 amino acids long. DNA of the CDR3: TGCAGCGTTATTTCCGGGGTGAGAGTCGGGGAGCAGTACTTC. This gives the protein CSVISGVRVGEQYF.

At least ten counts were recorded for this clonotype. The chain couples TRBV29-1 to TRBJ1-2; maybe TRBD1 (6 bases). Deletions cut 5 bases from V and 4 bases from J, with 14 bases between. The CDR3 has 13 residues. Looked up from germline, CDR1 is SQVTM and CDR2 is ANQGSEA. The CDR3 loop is CSVLDSDVYGYTF. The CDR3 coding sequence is TGCAGCGTTTTGGACAGCGACGTCTATGGCTACACCTTC.

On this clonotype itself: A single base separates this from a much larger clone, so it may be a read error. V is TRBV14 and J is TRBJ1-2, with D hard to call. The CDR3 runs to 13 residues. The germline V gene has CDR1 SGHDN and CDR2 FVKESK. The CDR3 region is CASSQAGNYGNTF. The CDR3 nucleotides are TGTGCCAGCAGCCAAGCCGGGAACTATGGCAACACCTTC.

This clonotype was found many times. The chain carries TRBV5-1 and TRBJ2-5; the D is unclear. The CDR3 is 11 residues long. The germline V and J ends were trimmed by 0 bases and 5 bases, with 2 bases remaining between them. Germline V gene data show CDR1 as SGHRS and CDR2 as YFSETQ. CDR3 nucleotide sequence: TGCGCCAGCAGCTTGGCGGAGACCCAGTACTTC. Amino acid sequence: CASSLAETQYF.